This T cell receptor (beta chain) emerged from a study of OX40 agonist ivuxolimab in advanced cancers. In terms of the full investigation: Ivuxolimab was a fully human IgG2 agonistic monoclonal antibody targeting the costimulatory receptor OX40 (CD134). Partial responses occurred in three dose-escalation patients, of whom one had hepatocellular carcinoma and two had cutaneous melanoma. Of the approximately 53 patients in dose escalation, about 20 had hepatocellular carcinoma, about 15 had melanoma, 9 had renal cell carcinoma and 9 had head and neck cancer. The paper describes the monotherapy dose-escalation part (N of about 52 patients) of the phase I trial of ivuxolimab. Prior anti-PD-1, anti-PD-L1 or anti-CTLA-4 therapy was permitted, and 30% to 45% of dose-escalation patients had received checkpoint inhibitors. Intravenous ivuxolimab was administered to patients every 2 weeks at six dose levels: 0.01, 0.1, 0.3, 1.5, 3 and 10 mg/kg. The purpose of peripheral TCRbeta sequencing was to test whether ivuxolimab changed TCR sequence diversity and led to clonal T-cell expansion. A male proportion of almost 85% and a mean age of approximately 61 years, ranging from roughly 23 to 85, were recorded for the dose-escalation cohort. What the study reported, not specific to this receptor: In the 0.1-3.0 mg/kg groups, partial responders were among the patients with the lowest normalized peripheral clonal expansion, particularly in CD8+ T cells. Low levels of normalized T-cell clonal expansion were also shown by some nonresponding patients. At doses of 0.1 to 3.0 mg/kg, clonal expansion of both CD4+ and CD8+ T cells in blood was seen between baseline and week 6. After ivuxolimab, expanded clones were on average more numerous among CD8+ T cells than among CD4+ T cells. Which antigens the clonally expanded peripheral T cells were specific for was not determined.

The CDR3 holds 15 amino acids from the cysteine to the phenylalanine. The kept DNA is CDR3 alone, 45 bases in frame from the first base. As encoded in the germline V gene, CDR1 is KGHSH while CDR2 is LQKENI. A distance of 16 bases separates the germline ends of V and J, which lose 6 bases and 2 bases respectively. To sequence the TCRbeta CDR3 region, genomic DNA was isolated from the sorted cells. The immunoSEQ Assay was used for sequencing of TCRbeta CDR3 regions. TCRdb re-hosts the immuneACCESS table, in-frame sequences only. Its copies lack some clones; in the studies checked, an unresolved V gene accounts for under half of them, and the cause for the rest is not known. This sample comprises approximately 82,000 clones, 87% of them detected only once. Of the sample, less than 0.7% is held by the ten largest clones. This clone was seen only a few times. The antigen it binds to is not known. No base qualities exist here, and no much larger clone lies one base off it.

The trial excluded patients who had a history of autoimmune disease or who were on systemic immunosuppression. Peripheral blood for TCR sequencing was collected from all dose cohorts at baseline, on cycle 4 day 1, and on cycle 7 day 1. Samples were obtained from an open-label, multicenter, first-in-human phase I dose-escalation trial of ivuxolimab. Adults with locally advanced or metastatic melanoma, renal cell, hepatocellular, or head and neck squamous cell carcinoma were enrolled in the trial. Before TCR sequencing, CD4+ and CD8+ T cells were separately sorted from peripheral blood. The input for sequencing was CD4+ or CD8+ T cells sorted from blood, taken in a trial of the OX40 agonist ivuxolimab. This receptor was obtained from an adult with an advanced solid tumor such as melanoma, head and neck, liver or kidney cancer. This chain is built from TRBV18 and TRBJ1-2; the D gene is possibly TRBD1, with 6 bases matching. The nucleotide sequence is given as TGTGCCAGCTCCCCCTCACGGGGGACAAACTATGGCTACACCTTC. It specifies CASSPSRGTNYGYTF.